Included here is one T cell receptor beta chain sequence, with context. The sample is drawn from a study of blood T cell repertoires in COVID-19. Original analysis: Nucleated cell counts were estimated from reference gene primer amplification. The repertoire was sequenced with immunoSEQ multiplex PCR; TCRdb's copy has only in-frame clones and lacks some. Clone size and the V and J calls come from that table; the DNA yielded D and trimming. The sample has about 300,000 clones, around 92% seen once. V shed 3 bases and J shed 7 bases, with 7 bases lying between them. Germline V gives CDR1 LNHDA, CDR2 SQIVND (reference sequence). The length of the CDR3 is 12 residues.

The sequence derives from a woman aged 25 to 39 with COVID-19, enrolled during active disease. The chain carries TRBV19 and TRBJ1-5; D remains unclear. The source material was peripheral blood. CDR3 sequence: CASSMTGQPQHF. CDR3 nucleotides: TGTGCCAGTAGTATGACTGGACAGCCCCAGCATTTT.